This is a list of T cell receptor beta chains from one sample in a study of CD8 T cells in ankylosing spondylitis. TCRdb re-called the 5' RACE reads through MiXCR, storing one row per CDR3 protein. This table has tens of thousands of distinct CDR3 sequences, around 26% appearing once. The sequencing sample was made of blood, either unsorted or a sorted T cell fraction (not recorded which). These receptors all come from a male donor with ankylosing spondylitis or in good health (not recorded which). CDR3s include the opening cysteine and the closing phenylalanine or tryptophan. D genes are given only for firm matches. Size values are once, few and many counts, or a class for expanded clones, and some rows have none.

V,D,size,J,DNA,CDR3
TRBV20-1,TRBD2,few,TRBJ2-4,TGCAGTGCTAGCGGACTAGCGGAAAACATTCAGTACTTC,CSASGLAENIQYF
TRBV7-2,TRBD1,-,TRBJ1-1,TGTGCCAGCGGGACAGGGGAGTGGAACACTGAAGCTTTCTTT,CASGTGEWNTEAFF
TRBV18,-,few,TRBJ1-5,TGTGCCAGCTCACAAGGGCAGGGAGGGAGTCAGCCCCAGCATTTT,CASSQGQGGSQPQHF
TRBV20-1,TRBD2,few,TRBJ2-7,TGCAGTGCTGAGCCAGCGCTCCGGGCGGGAGTCTCCTACGAGCAGTACTTC,CSAEPALRAGVSYEQYF
TRBV24-1,-,few,TRBJ1-1,TGTGCCACCAGTGACAAAGCTTTCTTT,CATSDKAFF
TRBV5-1,-,-,TRBJ2-3,TGCGCCAGCAGCTTGGAAGCGCTGGGCACAGATACGCAGTATTTT,CASSLEALGTDTQYF
TRBV7-3,TRBD2,-,TRBJ2-3,TGTGCCAGCAGCCCGGAGCGGGGAGCGCAGTATTTT,CASSPERGAQYF
TRBV12-3/TRBV12-4,-,-,TRBJ2-7,TGTGCCAGCAGCACCGATCCCAAACAGGGCGTAAGCTCCTACGAGCAGTACTTC,CASSTDPKQGVSSYEQYF
TRBV18,TRBD1,-,TRBJ1-1,TGTGCCAGCTCACGGGACAGGGACGAAGCTTTCTTT,CASSRDRDEAFF
TRBV20-1,-,few,TRBJ1-1,TGCAGTGCTAGAGTCCCCCCAGTGAACACTGAAGCTTTCTTT,CSARVPPVNTEAFF
TRBV5-8,-,-,TRBJ1-2,TGTGCCAGCAGCTTGGTTTCCGGCCGCCTCTGGGGCTACACCTTC,CASSLVSGRLWGYTF
TRBV7-7,-,many,TRBJ2-1,TGTGCCAGCAGCTTACAGGGCTTGGATGAGCAGTTCTTC,CASSLQGLDEQFF
TRBV7-2,-,-,TRBJ2-6,TGTGCCAGCAGCTCAGCTGGCTCTGGGGCCAACGTCCTGACTTTC,CASSSAGSGANVLTF
TRBV10-3,-,-,TRBJ1-1,TGTGCCATCAGTCGGGACCGGAACACTGAAGCTTTCTTT,CAISRDRNTEAFF
TRBV5-5,TRBD2,-,TRBJ2-2,TGTGCCAGCAGCTTGGGACTAGCGGAACCATACACCGGGGAGCTGTTTTTT,CASSLGLAEPYTGELFF
TRBV5-1,TRBD1,-,TRBJ1-1,TGCGCCAGCAGCCCTAGACAGGGGGAAAAAGAAGCTTTCTTT,CASSPRQGEKEAFF
TRBV12-3/TRBV12-4,-,-,TRBJ1-1,TGTGCCAGCAGTTCGCCCCGGGGCACCTACAACACTGAAGCTTTCTTT,CASSSPRGTYNTEAFF
TRBV20-1,-,few,TRBJ1-2,TGCAGTGCTAGGAACCTCGGCGGAGGCTTGGGCTACACCTTC,CSARNLGGGLGYTF
TRBV18,-,once,TRBJ2-7,TGTGCCAGCTCACCACCTAGGGCCCCCTACGAGCAGTACTTC,CASSPPRAPYEQYF
TRBV29-1,-,many,TRBJ2-5,TGCAGCGTGGAAACAGGGGAGACCCAGTACTTC,CSVETGETQYF
TRBV20-1,TRBD1,-,TRBJ1-1,TGCAGTGCTAGCTTGGGACTAGACAGGGGGAGTGAAGCTTTCTTT,CSASLGLDRGSEAFF
TRBV6-5,-,-,TRBJ2-7,TGTGCCAGCACGGGCGACTTCTACGAGCAGTACTTC,CASTGDFYEQYF
TRBV29-1,-,-,TRBJ2-5,TGCAGCGTTACGAGGGGGGAAGAGACCCAGTACTTC,CSVTRGEETQYF
TRBV7-3,-,-,TRBJ1-1,TGTGCCAGCAGGTCCACCTCCGGGACAGAAGCTTTCTTT,CASRSTSGTEAFF
TRBV12-3/TRBV12-4,-,-,TRBJ2-3,TGTGCCAGCAGTTTAGTCGCCTCCTCTACGCAGTATTTT,CASSLVASSTQYF
TRBV5-5,TRBD1,-,TRBJ1-5,TGTGCCAGCAGCTTGGTTGGACAGGGAAGAAGCAATCAGCCCCAGCATTTT,CASSLVGQGRSNQPQHF
TRBV6-5,-,-,TRBJ1-1,TGTGCCAGCAGTTACGGGCGTTATCGGCTGGTGAACACTGAAGCTTTCTTT,CASSYGRYRLVNTEAFF
TRBV20-1,-,-,TRBJ2-1,TGCAGTGCTAGGTATGACCACAATGAGCAGTTCTTC,CSARYDHNEQFF
TRBV29-1,TRBD1,-,TRBJ2-2,TGCAGCGTGACAGGGGAGTCCGGGGAGCTGTTTTTT,CSVTGESGELFF
TRBV20-1,TRBD2,-,TRBJ2-1,TGCAGTGCTAGAGATACTAGCGGTATCAATGAGCAGTTCTTC,CSARDTSGINEQFF
TRBV5-5,-,-,TRBJ2-1,TGTGCCAGCAGCTTGACAGAGACCTACAATGAGCAGTTCTTC,CASSLTETYNEQFF
TRBV5-1,-,-,TRBJ2-3,TGCGCCAGCAGCGAGGTTTTTGGCACAGATACGCAGTATTTT,CASSEVFGTDTQYF
TRBV20-1,TRBD2,many,TRBJ2-1,TGCAGTGTGAGCGGGAGGGCCTACAATGAGCAGTTCTTC,CSVSGRAYNEQFF
TRBV4-1,-,few,TRBJ2-1,TGCGCCAGCAGCCAAGTCGCGGTTCCCCTGCAGAGCTCCTACAATGAGCAGTTCTTC,CASSQVAVPLQSSYNEQFF
TRBV7-3,TRBD2,few,TRBJ2-3,TGTGCCAGCAGCTCCGGAACTAGCGGGAGAACAGATACGCAGTATTTT,CASSSGTSGRTDTQYF
TRBV5-1,-,few,TRBJ1-2,TGCGCCAGCAGCTTGTCCGGGGTTGACTATGGCTACACCTTC,CASSLSGVDYGYTF
TRBV19,-,-,TRBJ1-2,TGTGCCAGTAGTATAGAAAGCGGCAGGGCCCCTAATGGCTACACCTTC,CASSIESGRAPNGYTF
TRBV6-2/TRBV6-3,-,-,TRBJ2-6,TGTGCCAGCAGTTACTCGACGAGCTCTGGGGCCAACGTCCTGACTTTC,CASSYSTSSGANVLTF
TRBV20-1,-,-,TRBJ1-1,TGCAGTGCCACTCTAAGCCCCGCGGACACTGAAGCTTTCTTT,CSATLSPADTEAFF
TRBV29-1,-,-,TRBJ2-5,TGCACCGGGGGAGTTGAGACCCAGTACTTC,CTGGVETQYF
TRBV12-3/TRBV12-4,-,-,TRBJ2-2,TGTGCCAGCAGCTGGGCGTCGGCCGGGGAGCTGTTTTTT,CASSWASAGELFF
TRBV28,-,-,TRBJ1-1,TGTGCCAGCAGCAAAGTGGGTTGGGAAAAAGCTTTCTTT,CASSKVGWEKAFF